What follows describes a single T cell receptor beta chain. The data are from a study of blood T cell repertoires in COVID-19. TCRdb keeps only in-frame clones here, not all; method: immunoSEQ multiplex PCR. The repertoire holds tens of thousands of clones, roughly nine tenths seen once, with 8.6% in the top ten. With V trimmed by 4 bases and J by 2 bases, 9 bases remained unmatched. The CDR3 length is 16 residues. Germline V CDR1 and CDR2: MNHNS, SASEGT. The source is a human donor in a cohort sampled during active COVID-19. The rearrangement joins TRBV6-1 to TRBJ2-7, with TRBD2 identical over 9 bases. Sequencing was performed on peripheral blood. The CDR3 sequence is CASSVGASGAAYEQYF. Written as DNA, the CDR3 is TGTGCCAGCAGTGTGGGGGCTAGCGGGGCCGCCTACGAGCAGTACTTC.